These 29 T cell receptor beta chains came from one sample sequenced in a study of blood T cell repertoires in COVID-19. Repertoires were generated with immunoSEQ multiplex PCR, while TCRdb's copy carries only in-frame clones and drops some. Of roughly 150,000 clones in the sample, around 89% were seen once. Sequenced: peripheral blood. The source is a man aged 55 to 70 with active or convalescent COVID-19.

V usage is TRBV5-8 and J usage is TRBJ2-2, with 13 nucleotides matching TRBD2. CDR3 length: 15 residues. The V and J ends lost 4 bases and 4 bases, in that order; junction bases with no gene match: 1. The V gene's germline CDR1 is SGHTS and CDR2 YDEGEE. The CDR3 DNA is TGTGCCAGCAGCGGACTAGCGGGGGCCACCGGGGAGCTGTTTTTT. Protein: CASSGLAGATGELFF.

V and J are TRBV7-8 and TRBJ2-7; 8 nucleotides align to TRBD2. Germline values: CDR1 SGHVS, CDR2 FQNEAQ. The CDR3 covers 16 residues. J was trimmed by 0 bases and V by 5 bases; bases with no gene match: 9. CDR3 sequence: CASSPPGGGSSYEQYF. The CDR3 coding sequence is TGTGCCAGCAGCCCCCCCGGCGGGGGGAGCTCCTACGAGCAGTACTTC.

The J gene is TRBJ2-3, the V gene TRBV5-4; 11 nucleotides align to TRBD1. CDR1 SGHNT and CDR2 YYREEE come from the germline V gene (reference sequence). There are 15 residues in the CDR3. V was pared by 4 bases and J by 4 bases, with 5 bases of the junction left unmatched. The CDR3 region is CASSRRTGGADTQYF. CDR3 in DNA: TGTGCCAGCAGCAGGAGGACAGGGGGCGCAGATACGCAGTATTTT.

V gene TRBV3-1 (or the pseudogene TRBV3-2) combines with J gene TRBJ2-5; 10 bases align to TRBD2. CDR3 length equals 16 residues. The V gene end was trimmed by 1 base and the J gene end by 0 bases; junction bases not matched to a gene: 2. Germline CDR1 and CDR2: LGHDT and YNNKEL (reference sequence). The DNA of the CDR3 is TGTGCCAGCAGCCAAGGCCTAGCGGGGGACCAAGAGACCCAGTACTTC. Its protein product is CASSQGLAGDQETQYF.

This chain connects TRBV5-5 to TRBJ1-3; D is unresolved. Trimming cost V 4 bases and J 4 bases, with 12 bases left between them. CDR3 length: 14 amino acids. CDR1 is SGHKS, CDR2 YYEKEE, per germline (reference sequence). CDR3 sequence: CASSAEGLGNTIYF. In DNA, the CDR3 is TGTGCCAGCAGCGCGGAGGGTCTGGGAAACACCATATATTTT.

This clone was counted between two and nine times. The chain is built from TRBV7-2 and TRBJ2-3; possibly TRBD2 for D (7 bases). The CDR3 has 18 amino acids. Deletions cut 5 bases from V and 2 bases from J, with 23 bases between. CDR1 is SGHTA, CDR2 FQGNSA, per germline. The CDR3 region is CASSPGDLGGGHTDTQYF. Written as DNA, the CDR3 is TGTGCCAGCAGCCCGGGGGATCTCGGCGGGGGCCACACAGATACGCAGTATTTT. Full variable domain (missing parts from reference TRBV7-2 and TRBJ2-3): GAGVSQSPSNKVTEKGKDVELRCDPISGHTALYWYRQSLGQGLEFLIYFQGNSAPDKSGLPSDRFSAERTGGSVSTLTIQRTQQEDSAVYLCASSPGDLGGGHTDTQYFGPGTRLTVL.

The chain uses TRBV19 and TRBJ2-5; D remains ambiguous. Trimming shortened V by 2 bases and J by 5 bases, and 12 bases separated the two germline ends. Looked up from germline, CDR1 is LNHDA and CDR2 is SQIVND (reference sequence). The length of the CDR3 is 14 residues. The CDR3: CASSITAKRETQYF. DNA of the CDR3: TGTGCCAGTAGTATAACCGCGAAGAGGGAGACCCAGTACTTC. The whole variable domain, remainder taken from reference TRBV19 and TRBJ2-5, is DGGITQSPKYLFRKEGQNVTLSCEQNLNHDAMYWYRQDPGQGLRLIYYSQIVNDFQKGDIAEGYSVSREKKESFPLTVTSAQKNPTAFYLCASSITAKRETQYFGPGTRLLVL.

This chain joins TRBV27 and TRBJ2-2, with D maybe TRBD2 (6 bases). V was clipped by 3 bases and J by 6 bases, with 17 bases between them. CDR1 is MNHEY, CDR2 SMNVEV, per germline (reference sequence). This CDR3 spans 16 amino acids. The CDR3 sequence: CASSFMTPPGAGELFF. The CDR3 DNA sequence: TGTGCCAGCAGTTTTATGACCCCCCCGGGGGCCGGGGAGCTGTTTTTT.

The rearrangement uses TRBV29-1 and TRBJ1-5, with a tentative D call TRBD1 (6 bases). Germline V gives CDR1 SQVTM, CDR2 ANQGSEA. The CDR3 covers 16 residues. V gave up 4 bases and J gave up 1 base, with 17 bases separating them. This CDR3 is CSVVEGVVGSNQPQHF. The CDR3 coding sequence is TGCAGCGTTGTTGAGGGGGTGGTTGGGAGCAATCAGCCCCAGCATTTT.

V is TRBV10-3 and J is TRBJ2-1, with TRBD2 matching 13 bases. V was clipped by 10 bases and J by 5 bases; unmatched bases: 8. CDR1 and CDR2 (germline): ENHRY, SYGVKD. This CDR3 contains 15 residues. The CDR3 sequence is CATSSGTSGDNEQFF. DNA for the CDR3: TGTGCCACAAGCTCCGGGACTAGCGGGGACAATGAGCAGTTCTTC.

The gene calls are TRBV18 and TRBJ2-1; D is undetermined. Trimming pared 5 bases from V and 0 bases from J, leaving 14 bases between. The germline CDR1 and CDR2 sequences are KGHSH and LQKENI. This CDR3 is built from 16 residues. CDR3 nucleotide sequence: TGTGCCAGCTCAAATCAAGCTAGGAGCTCCTACAATGAGCAGTTCTTC. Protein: CASSNQARSSYNEQFF.

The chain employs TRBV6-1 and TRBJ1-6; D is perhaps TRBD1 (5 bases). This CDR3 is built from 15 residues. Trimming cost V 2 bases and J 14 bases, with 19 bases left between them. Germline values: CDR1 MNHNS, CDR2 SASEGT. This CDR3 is CASSEITGVGSALHF. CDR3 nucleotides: TGTGCCAGCAGTGAAATTACAGGTGTGGGCTCAGCCCTCCACTTT.

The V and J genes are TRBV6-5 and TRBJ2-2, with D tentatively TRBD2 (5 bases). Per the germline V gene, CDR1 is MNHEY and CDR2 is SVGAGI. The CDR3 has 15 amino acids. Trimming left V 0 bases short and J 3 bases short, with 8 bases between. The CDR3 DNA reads TGTGCCAGCAGTTACTCCTGGACTCACACCGGGGAGCTGTTTTTT. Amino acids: CASSYSWTHTGELFF.

CDR3 protein: CASSHMGEGHSPLHF. The CDR3 DNA reads as TGTGCCAGCAGCCACATGGGGGAGGGGCACTCACCCCTCCACTTT. The V and J genes are TRBV3-1 (or the pseudogene TRBV3-2) and TRBJ1-6, with D possibly being TRBD1 (5 bases). The CDR3 totals 15 residues. Germline assignment: CDR1 LGHDT and CDR2 YNNKEL (reference sequence). Trimming shortened V by 3 bases and J by 10 bases, and 16 bases separated the two germline ends.

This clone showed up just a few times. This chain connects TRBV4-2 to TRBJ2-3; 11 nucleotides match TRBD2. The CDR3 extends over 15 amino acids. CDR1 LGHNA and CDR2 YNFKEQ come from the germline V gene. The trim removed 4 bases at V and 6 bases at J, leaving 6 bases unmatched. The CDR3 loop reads CASSLSGLAGDTQYF. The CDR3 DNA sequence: TGTGCCAGCAGCCTAAGCGGACTAGCGGGCGATACGCAGTATTTT.

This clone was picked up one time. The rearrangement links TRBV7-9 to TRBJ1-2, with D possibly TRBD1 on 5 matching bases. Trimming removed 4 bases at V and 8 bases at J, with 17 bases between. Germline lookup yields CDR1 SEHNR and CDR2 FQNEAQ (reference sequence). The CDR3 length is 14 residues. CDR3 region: CASSSKTGSWGYTF. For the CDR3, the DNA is TGTGCCAGCAGCTCGAAAACAGGATCCTGGGGCTACACCTTC.

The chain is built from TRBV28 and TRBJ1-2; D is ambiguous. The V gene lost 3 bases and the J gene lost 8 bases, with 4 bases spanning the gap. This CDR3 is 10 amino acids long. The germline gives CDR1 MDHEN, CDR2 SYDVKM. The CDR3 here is CASSLRGYTF. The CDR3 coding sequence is TGTGCCAGCAGTTTGAGGGGCTACACCTTC.

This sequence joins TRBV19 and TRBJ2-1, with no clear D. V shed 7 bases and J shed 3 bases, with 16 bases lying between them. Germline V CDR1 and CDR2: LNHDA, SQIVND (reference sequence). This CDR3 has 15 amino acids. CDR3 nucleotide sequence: TGTGCCAGTAACTTAGACTCTGACGGCTACAATGAGCAGTTCTTC. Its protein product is CASNLDSDGYNEQFF.

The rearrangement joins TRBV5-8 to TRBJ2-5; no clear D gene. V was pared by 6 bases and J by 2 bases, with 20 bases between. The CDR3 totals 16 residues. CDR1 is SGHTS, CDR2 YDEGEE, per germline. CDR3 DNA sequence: TGTGCCAGCATTCGAGCTTTGACTTTCCGACAAGAGACCCAGTACTTC. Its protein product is CASIRALTFRQETQYF.

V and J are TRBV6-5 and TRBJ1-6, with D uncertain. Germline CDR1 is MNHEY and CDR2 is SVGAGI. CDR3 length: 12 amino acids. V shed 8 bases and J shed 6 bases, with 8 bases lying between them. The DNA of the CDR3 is TGTGCCAGCGGCCTCCCTAATTCACCCCTCCACTTT. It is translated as CASGLPNSPLHF.

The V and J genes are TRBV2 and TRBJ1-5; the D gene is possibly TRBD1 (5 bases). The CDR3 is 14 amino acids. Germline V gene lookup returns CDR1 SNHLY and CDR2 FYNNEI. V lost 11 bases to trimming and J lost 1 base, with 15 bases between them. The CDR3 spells CACAETASNQPQHF. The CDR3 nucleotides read TGTGCCTGCGCGGAGACAGCCAGCAATCAGCCCCAGCATTTT.

CDR3: CASSEATSVPGELFF. CDR3 in DNA: TGTGCCAGCAGTGAGGCTACTAGCGTGCCCGGGGAGCTGTTTTTT. V is TRBV25-1 and J is TRBJ2-2; 7 positions match TRBD2. This CDR3 contains 15 residues. The V and J ends lost 3 bases and 6 bases, in that order; junction bases with no gene match: 7. CDR1 is MGHDK and CDR2 is SYGVNS in the germline V gene.

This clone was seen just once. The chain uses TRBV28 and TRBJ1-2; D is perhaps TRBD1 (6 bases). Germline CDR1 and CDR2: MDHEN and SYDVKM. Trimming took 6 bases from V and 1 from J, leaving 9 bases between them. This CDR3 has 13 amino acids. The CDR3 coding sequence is TGTGCCAGCAGGGACAGTCTTAACTATGGCTACACCTTC. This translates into CASRDSLNYGYTF.

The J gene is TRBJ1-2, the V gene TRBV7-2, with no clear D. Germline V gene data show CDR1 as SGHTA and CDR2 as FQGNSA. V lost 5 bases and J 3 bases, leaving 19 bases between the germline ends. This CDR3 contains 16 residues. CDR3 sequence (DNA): TGTGCCAGCAGCCCTAGGCGAGAGGGTAGGGACTATGGCTACACCTTC. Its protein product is CASSPRREGRDYGYTF.

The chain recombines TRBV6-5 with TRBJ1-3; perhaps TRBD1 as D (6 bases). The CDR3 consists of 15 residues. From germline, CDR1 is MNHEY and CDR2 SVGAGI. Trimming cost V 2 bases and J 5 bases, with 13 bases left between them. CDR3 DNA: TGTGCCAGCAGTTACACCACCGGACAGAGAAACACCATATATTTT. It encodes CASSYTTGQRNTIYF.

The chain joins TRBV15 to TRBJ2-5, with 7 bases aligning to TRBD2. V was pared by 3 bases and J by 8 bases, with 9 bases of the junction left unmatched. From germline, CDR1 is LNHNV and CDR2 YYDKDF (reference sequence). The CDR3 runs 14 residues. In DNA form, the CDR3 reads TGTGCCACCAGCAGTAAACCGGGAGGAGGTACCCAGTACTTC. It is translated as CATSSKPGGGTQYF.

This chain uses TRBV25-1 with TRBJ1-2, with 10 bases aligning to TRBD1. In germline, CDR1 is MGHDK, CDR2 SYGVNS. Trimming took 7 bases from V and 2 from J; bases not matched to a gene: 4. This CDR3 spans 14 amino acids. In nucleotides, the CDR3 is TGTGCCAGCAACCCGACAGGGGGCAACTATGGCTACACCTTC. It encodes CASNPTGGNYGYTF.

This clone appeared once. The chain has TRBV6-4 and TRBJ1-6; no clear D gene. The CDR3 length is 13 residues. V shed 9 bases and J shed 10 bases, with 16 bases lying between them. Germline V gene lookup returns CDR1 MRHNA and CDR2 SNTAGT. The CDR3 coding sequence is TGTGCCAGGCCCGGGGTATTAGGATCACCCCTCCACTTT. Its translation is CARPGVLGSPLHF.

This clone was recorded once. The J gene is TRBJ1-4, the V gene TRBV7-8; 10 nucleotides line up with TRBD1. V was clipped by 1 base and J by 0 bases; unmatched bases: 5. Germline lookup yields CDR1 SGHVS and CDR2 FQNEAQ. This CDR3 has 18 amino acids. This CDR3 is CASSLGQGASATNEKLFF. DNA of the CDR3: TGTGCCAGCAGCTTAGGACAGGGGGCCTCTGCAACTAATGAAAAACTGTTTTTT.